This T cell receptor beta chain was recovered during a study of Graves' ophthalmopathy and Graves' hyperthyroidism. Investigators amplified TCR beta CDR3 regions from RNA transcripts. HTBI primers were used in a first-round RT-PCR, which preceded a second-round multiplex PCR. TCRdb recomputed calls from the multiplex PCR reads with MiXCR, one row per CDR3 protein. Among about 740,000 distinct CDR3 sequences, roughly two fifths were seen once, and the ten largest hold approximately 46%. The CDR3 consists of 15 residues. The ends were cut back, 5 bases at V and 7 bases at J, with 21 bases in the middle. Germline CDR1 reads SGHVT; CDR2 reads SQSDAQ.

The rearrangement joins TRBV7-4 to TRBJ2-7, with D maybe TRBD1 (6 bases). The material sequenced was peripheral blood. The clonotype originates from an adult man with Graves' ophthalmopathy. This chain's CDR3 is CASSLYRETTGEQYF. The DNA of the CDR3 is TGTGCCAGCAGCCTATACAGGGAAACGACGGGAGAGCAGTACTTC. The entire variable domain, with the rest obtained from reference TRBV7-4 and TRBJ2-7, is as follows: GAGVSQSPRYKVAKRGRDVALRCDSISGHVTLYWYRQTLGQGSEVLTYSQSDAQRDKSGRPSGRFSAERPERSVSTLKIQRTEQGDSAVYLCASSLYRETTGEQYFGPGTRLTVT.